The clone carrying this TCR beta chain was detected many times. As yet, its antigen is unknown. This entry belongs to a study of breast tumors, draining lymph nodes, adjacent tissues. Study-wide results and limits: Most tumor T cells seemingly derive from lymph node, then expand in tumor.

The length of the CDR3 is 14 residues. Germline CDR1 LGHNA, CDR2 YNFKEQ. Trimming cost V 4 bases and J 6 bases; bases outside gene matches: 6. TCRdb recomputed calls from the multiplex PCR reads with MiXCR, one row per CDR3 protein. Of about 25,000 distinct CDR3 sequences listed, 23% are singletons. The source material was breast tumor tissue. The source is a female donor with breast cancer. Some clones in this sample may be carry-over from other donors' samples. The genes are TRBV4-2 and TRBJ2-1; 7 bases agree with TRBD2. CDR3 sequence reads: CASSPSGGINEQFF. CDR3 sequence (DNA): TGTGCCAGCAGCCCCTCGGGGGGAATCAATGAGCAGTTCTTC.